Shown below are 25 T cell receptor beta chains from a single sample sequenced in a study of T cell responses to AZD1222 COVID-19 vaccine. Profiling relied on immunoSEQ multiplex PCR, and the TCRdb table lists in-frame clones only, not all of them. The data hold about 120,000 clones, with about 90% observed a single time. Material: peripheral blood, obtained on day 0 of AZD1222 vaccination. These TCRs come from an adult in good health.

The chain has TRBV10-3 and TRBJ1-1; D uncertain. Germline loops: CDR1 ENHRY, CDR2 SYGVKD. The CDR3 consists of 14 residues. V was clipped by 3 bases and J by 2 bases, with 10 bases between them. The CDR3 reads CAISDPTLNTEAFF. CDR3 DNA: TGTGCCATCAGTGACCCGACACTTAACACTGAAGCTTTCTTT.

This clone showed up just once. The genes are TRBV28 and TRBJ1-2; TRBD1 aligns across 9 bases. From germline, CDR1 is MDHEN and CDR2 SYDVKM. V trimming: 6 bases; J trimming: 11 bases; junction bases outside the gene matches: 16. This CDR3 spans 15 amino acids. CDR3 coding DNA: TGTGCCAGCAGCCCGGGCAACAGGGGGCGGGGTCGATACACCTTC. Translating gives CASSPGNRGRGRYTF.

This chain's CDR3 is CASRREGRTDTQYF. The CDR3 nucleotides are TGTGCCAGCAGGCGGGAGGGCCGGACAGATACGCAGTATTTT. The genes are TRBV2 and TRBJ2-3; 9 bases align to TRBD2. This CDR3 region has 14 residues. J was trimmed by 3 bases and V by 6 bases; bases with no gene match: 4. Germline assignment: CDR1 SNHLY and CDR2 FYNNEI.

The count of this clone is one. The chain links TRBV2 to TRBJ1-6; D call uncertain. The CDR3 is 13 residues long. Trimming removed 5 bases from V and 13 bases from J, with 15 bases in between. Looked up from germline, CDR1 is SNHLY and CDR2 is FYNNEI. The CDR3, as DNA: TGTGCCAGCAGTAATATGGCTCGTTCCCCCCTCCACTTT. It yields the protein CASSNMARSPLHF.

The CDR3 reads CATSGTGSNQPQHF. CDR3 in DNA: TGTGCCACCAGTGGAACGGGAAGCAATCAGCCCCAGCATTTT. The J gene is TRBJ1-5, the V gene TRBV24-1; unclear D gene. Germline V gene data show CDR1 as KGHDR and CDR2 as SFDVKD. V was clipped by 5 bases and J by 1 base, with 8 bases between them. There are 14 residues in the CDR3.

CDR3 sequence: CASSSRWIESNEQFF. In nucleotides, the CDR3 is TGTGCCAGCAGCTCCCGATGGATAGAGTCCAATGAGCAGTTCTTC. V and J are TRBV11-3 and TRBJ2-1; D unresolved. This CDR3 has 15 residues. V was trimmed by 4 bases and J by 6 bases, leaving 16 bases between them. In germline, CDR1 is SGHNT, CDR2 YENEEA.

This clone was seen a handful of times. The rearrangement links TRBV18 to TRBJ2-1, with 13 bases aligning to TRBD2. V was pared by 3 bases and J by 8 bases, with 4 bases of the junction left unmatched. The germline gives CDR1 KGHSH, CDR2 LQKENI. CDR3 size: 15 residues. Here the CDR3 DNA reads TGTGCCAGCTCACCGACTAGCGGGGGGAGCCATGAGCAGTTCTTC. It codes for CASSPTSGGSHEQFF.

This clone was seen only a few times. The sample has other DNA sequences that encode this CDR3 too. The chain links TRBV7-9 to TRBJ2-7, with D possibly matching TRBD1 (5 bases). Trimming took off 1 base at V and 6 bases at J, with 7 bases between the two ends. Looked up from germline, CDR1 is SEHNR and CDR2 is FQNEAQ (reference sequence). The CDR3 runs to 12 residues. CDR3 sequence reads: CASSLGRGEQYF. The CDR3 coding sequence is TGTGCCAGCAGCTTAGGTAGGGGCGAGCAGTACTTC.

The rearrangement links TRBV21-1 to TRBJ1-5. TRBV21-1 is a pseudogene. The CDR3 runs 17 residues. This chain's CDR3 is CASSPWGTHREGQPQHF. CDR3 DNA sequence: TGTGCCAGCAGCCCTTGGGGGACCCACAGGGAGGGTCAGCCCCAGCATTTT.

The rearrangement joins TRBV3-1 (or the pseudogene TRBV3-2) to TRBJ2-7, with D possibly TRBD2 on 5 matching bases. The length of the CDR3 is 14 residues. The ends were cut back, 1 base at V and 11 bases at J, with 18 bases in the middle. The germline CDR1 and CDR2 sequences are LGHDT and YNNKEL (reference sequence). CDR3 DNA sequence: TGTGCCAGCAGCCAAGCCACCCGGGGTGTCCTTAAGTACTTC. Its translation: CASSQATRGVLKYF.

The genes are TRBV6-5 and TRBJ1-1, with D unresolved. The CDR3 totals 12 residues. The V end lost 6 bases, the J end lost 1 base, and 6 bases lay between the germline ends. The V gene's germline CDR1 is MNHEY and CDR2 SVGAGI. This CDR3 is CASRKENTEAFF. The CDR3 coding sequence is TGTGCCAGCAGAAAAGAGAACACTGAAGCTTTCTTT.

V gene TRBV28 combines with J gene TRBJ1-1, with D perhaps TRBD1 (6 bases). CDR1 is MDHEN and CDR2 is SYDVKM in the germline V gene. The CDR3 has 12 residues. The V gene lost 3 bases and the J gene lost 7 bases, with 9 bases spanning the gap. CDR3 region: CASSFGQSEAFF. The CDR3 nucleotides read TGTGCCAGCAGTTTTGGACAGAGTGAAGCTTTCTTT.

The sample holds one count of this clone. The chain links TRBV5-1 to TRBJ1-1, with D unclear. Germline assignment: CDR1 SGHRS and CDR2 YFSETQ. With 4 bases removed from V and 2 bases from J, the gap between germline ends came to 9 bases. This CDR3 has 13 residues. The CDR3 loop reads CASSPPRNTEAFF. The CDR3 DNA reads as TGCGCCAGCAGCCCACCACGCAACACTGAAGCTTTCTTT. Using reference TRBV5-1 and TRBJ1-1 for the parts outside the CDR3, the full variable domain is KAGVTQTPRYLIKTRGQQVTLSCSPISGHRSVSWYQQTPGQGLQFLFEYFSETQRNKGNFPGRFSGRQFSNSRSEMNVSTLELGDSALYLCASSPPRNTEAFFGQGTRLTVV.

The chain is built from TRBV18 and TRBJ1-3; TRBD1 might be the D (5 bases). CDR1 and CDR2 (germline): KGHSH, LQKENI. With 0 bases removed from V and 3 bases from J, the gap between germline ends came to 9 bases. The CDR3 is 15 residues long. Here the CDR3 reads CASSPPSGIGNTIYF. The CDR3 nucleotides read TGTGCCAGCTCACCACCATCAGGGATTGGAAACACCATATATTTT.

V is TRBV15 and J is TRBJ2-3, with TRBD1 matching over 10 bases. CDR1 and CDR2 from the germline V gene are LNHNV and YYDKDF (reference sequence). Trimming at V came to 0 bases and at J to 8 bases, leaving 5 bases not matched to a gene. The CDR3 runs 15 residues. CDR3 region: CATSRDSGQGITQYF. CDR3 coding DNA: TGTGCCACCAGCAGAGATTCGGGACAGGGGATTACGCAGTATTTT.

The J gene is TRBJ1-5, the V gene TRBV28, with a tentative D call TRBD1 (6 bases). From germline, CDR1 is MDHEN and CDR2 SYDVKM. The CDR3 is made up of 11 amino acids. Trimming removed 3 bases from V and 12 bases from J, with 9 bases in between. CDR3 region: CASSLGAFQHF. In DNA, the CDR3 is TGTGCCAGCAGTTTGGGGGCCTTCCAGCATTTT.

In its sample, this clone was seen a few times. This chain links TRBV5-1 with TRBJ1-1; the D is unclear. In germline, CDR1 is SGHRS, CDR2 YFSETQ. V was shortened by 5 bases and J by 3 bases, with 14 bases between the two germline ends. The CDR3 totals 14 residues. This CDR3 is CASRRDHLDTEAFF. The CDR3 region has the DNA TGCGCCAGCAGACGGGATCATTTGGACACTGAAGCTTTCTTT.

The chain recombines TRBV13 with TRBJ1-1, with D unresolved. Per the germline V gene, CDR1 is PRHDT and CDR2 is FYEKMQ (reference sequence). The ends were cut back, 5 bases at V and 4 bases at J, with 11 bases in the middle. The CDR3 contains 13 residues. CDR3 in amino acids: CASSPPGVTEAFF. In nucleotides, the CDR3 is TGTGCCAGCAGCCCCCCCGGGGTCACTGAAGCTTTCTTT.

The V call is TRBV23-1, the J call TRBJ1-2, with 9 nucleotides matching TRBD1. TRBV23-1 is filed as an ORF, its function uncertain. With V trimmed by 4 bases and J by 6 bases, 15 bases remained unmatched. The CDR3 loop spans 17 amino acids. The CDR3 sequence: CASSPRVTGTGINGYTF. The CDR3 DNA reads TGCGCCAGCAGTCCCCGGGTAACCGGGACAGGGATTAATGGCTACACCTTC.

This clone was counted a few times. V usage is TRBV3-1 (or the pseudogene TRBV3-2) and J usage is TRBJ2-1; TRBD1 is a possible D gene (5 bases). Per the germline V gene, CDR1 is LGHDT and CDR2 is YNNKEL (reference sequence). The V and J ends lost 1 base and 6 bases respectively, with 10 bases between them. The CDR3 runs to 14 residues. CDR3 protein: CASSQVRTSNEQFF. The CDR3 region has the DNA TGTGCCAGCAGCCAAGTAAGGACAAGCAATGAGCAGTTCTTC.

The chain is built from TRBV11-2 and TRBJ2-1; possibly TRBD1 or TRBD2 for D (6 bases each). This CDR3 has 13 amino acids. V was shortened by 1 base and J by 12 bases, with 13 bases between the two germline ends. Germline CDR1 reads SGHAT; CDR2 reads FQNNGV. The CDR3 DNA sequence: TGTGCCAGCAGCTTAGGGGCGGAGGGGGGGCAGTTCTTC. Translating gives CASSLGAEGGQFF.

This clone was recorded only once. This rearrangement joins TRBV19 to TRBJ1-2; D is unresolved. Germline lookup yields CDR1 LNHDA and CDR2 SQIVND (reference sequence). V was pared by 7 bases and J by 7 bases, with 28 bases between. The CDR3 runs 17 residues. In DNA, the CDR3 is TGTGCCAGTACCTCACCCCCCGGACGATCCGGCCCCCGTGGCTACACCTTC. The encoded protein is CASTSPPGRSGPRGYTF.

CDR3 amino acids: CASSLKLGKTNYGYTF. The CDR3, as DNA: TGTGCCAGCAGTTTAAAGTTGGGGAAAACTAACTATGGCTACACCTTC. V gene TRBV28 combines with J gene TRBJ1-2, with no clear D. V shed 2 bases and J shed 0 bases, with 13 bases lying between them. CDR1 and CDR2 from the germline V gene are MDHEN and SYDVKM. The CDR3 contains 16 residues.

The V and J genes are TRBV4-1 and TRBJ1-5; perhaps TRBD1 as D (6 bases). The germline V gene encodes CDR1 MGHRA and CDR2 YSYEKL. V shed 0 bases and J shed 5 bases, with 14 bases lying between them. The CDR3 runs to 16 residues. CDR3 protein: CASSQEVSRGDQPQHF. The CDR3 coding sequence is TGCGCCAGCAGCCAAGAAGTGTCCAGGGGAGATCAGCCCCAGCATTTT.

This chain links TRBV19 with TRBJ1-6; D gene unclear. Trimming pared 3 bases from V and 5 bases from J, leaving 5 bases between. Germline loops: CDR1 LNHDA, CDR2 SQIVND (reference sequence). The length of the CDR3 is 13 residues. This CDR3 is CASSIPNNSPLHF. CDR3 coding DNA: TGTGCCAGTAGTATCCCGAATAATTCACCCCTCCACTTT.